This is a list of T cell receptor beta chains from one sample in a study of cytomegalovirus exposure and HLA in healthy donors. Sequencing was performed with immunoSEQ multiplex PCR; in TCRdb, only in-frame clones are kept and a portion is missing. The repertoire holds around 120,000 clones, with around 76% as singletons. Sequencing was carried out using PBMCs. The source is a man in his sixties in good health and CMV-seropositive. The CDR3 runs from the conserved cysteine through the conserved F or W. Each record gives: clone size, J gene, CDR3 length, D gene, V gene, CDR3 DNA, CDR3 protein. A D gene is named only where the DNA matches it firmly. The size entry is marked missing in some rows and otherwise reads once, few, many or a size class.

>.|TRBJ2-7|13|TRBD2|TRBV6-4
TGTGCCAGCAGTGACCGGTCTAGCGGTAAGCAGTACTTC
CASSDRSSGKQYF
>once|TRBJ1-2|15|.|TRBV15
TGTGCCACCAGCAGAGATAAAACCCCTACCTATGGCTACACCTTC
CATSRDKTPTYGYTF
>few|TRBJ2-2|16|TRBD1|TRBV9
TGTGCCAGCAGCGTAGGACAGGGGGTGAACACCGGGGAGCTGTTTTTT
CASSVGQGVNTGELFF
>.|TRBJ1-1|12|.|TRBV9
TGTGCCAGCAGCGTAGCGGACACTGAAGCTTTCTTT
CASSVADTEAFF
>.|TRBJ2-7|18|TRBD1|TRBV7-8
TGTGCCAGCAGCACCCGTAGATGGACAGGGGATTCCTCCTACGAGCAGTACTTC
CASSTRRWTGDSSYEQYF
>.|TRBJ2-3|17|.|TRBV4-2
TGTGCCAGCAGCCAAGATGGAGGGTGGGAGGAGGCGGGTACGCAGTATTTT
CASSQDGGWEEAGTQYF
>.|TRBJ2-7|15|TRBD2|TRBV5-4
TGTGCCAGCAGCTTGGCTCTTAGCGGGGGCCGCGAGCAGTACTTC
CASSLALSGGREQYF
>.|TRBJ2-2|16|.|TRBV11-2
TGTGCCAGCAGCCTACAGCCGGGACATAACACCGGGGAGCTGTTTTTT
CASSLQPGHNTGELFF
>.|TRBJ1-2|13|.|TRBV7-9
TGTGCCAGCACCTACGTAGAGTCCTATGGCTACACCTTC
CASTYVESYGYTF
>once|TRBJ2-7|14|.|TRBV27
TGTGCCAGCAGTTTAGCGGGGGCCGACGGCGAGCAGTACTTC
CASSLAGADGEQYF
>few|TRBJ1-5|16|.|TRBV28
TGTGCCAGCAGGTTCGGGGTTCGGGGGAGCAATCAGCCCCAGCATTTT
CASRFGVRGSNQPQHF
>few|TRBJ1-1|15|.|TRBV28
TGTGCCAGCAGTTTATTTCGGGGAGGGGACACTGAAGCTTTCTTT
CASSLFRGGDTEAFF
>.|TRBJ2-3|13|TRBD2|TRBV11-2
TGTGCCAGCAGCTTAGGAACTAGCGGGCGAACAGATTTT
CASSLGTSGRTDF
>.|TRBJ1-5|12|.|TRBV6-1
TGTGCCAGCAGTGAAGAGATCGGGCCCCAGCATTTT
CASSEEIGPQHF
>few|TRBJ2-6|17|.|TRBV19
TGTGCCAGTAGTCCAATCAGCCCCAGGGCTGGGGCCAACGTCCTGACTTTC
CASSPISPRAGANVLTF
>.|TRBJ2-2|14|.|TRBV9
TGTGCCAGCACCCAAGGGGATAACACCGGGGAGCTGTTTTTT
CASTQGDNTGELFF
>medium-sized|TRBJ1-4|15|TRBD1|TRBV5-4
TGTGCCAGCAGCTCAAGGACAGGGGTGAATGAAAAACTGTTTTTT
CASSSRTGVNEKLFF
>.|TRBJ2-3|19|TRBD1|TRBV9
TGTGCCAGCAGCGTTAGAGAACAGGGGAGAGGGTTGGCCACAGATACGCAGTATTTT
CASSVREQGRGLATDTQYF
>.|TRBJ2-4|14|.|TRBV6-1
TGTGCCAGCAGTGAATATCAGGGCCAAAACATTCAGTACTTC
CASSEYQGQNIQYF
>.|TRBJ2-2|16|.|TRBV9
TGTGCCAGCAGCGTAGATGGAGGCCGAAGGACCGGGGAGCTGTTTTTT
CASSVDGGRRTGELFF
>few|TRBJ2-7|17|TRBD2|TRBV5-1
TGCGCCAGCAGCCGACTAGCGGGAGGGGCCCCCTCCTACGAGCAGTACTTC
CASSRLAGGAPSYEQYF
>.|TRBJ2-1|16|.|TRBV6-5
TGTGCCAGCAGTTACGGTGCGGCCCACTCCTACAATGAGCAGTTCTTC
CASSYGAAHSYNEQFF
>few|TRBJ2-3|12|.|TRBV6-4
TGTGCCGGGGGGGCCAGCACAGATACGCAGTATTTT
CAGGASTDTQYF
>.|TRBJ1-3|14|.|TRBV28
TGTGCCAGCAGTTTAGGCAACAGGGGAAACACCATATATTTT
CASSLGNRGNTIYF
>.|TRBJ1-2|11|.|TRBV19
TGTGCCAGTAAGACAGGCGGCGGCTACACCTTC
CASKTGGGYTF
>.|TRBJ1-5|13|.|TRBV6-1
TGTGCCAGCAGTGAAAGGGACAACGGACCCCAGCATTTT
CASSERDNGPQHF